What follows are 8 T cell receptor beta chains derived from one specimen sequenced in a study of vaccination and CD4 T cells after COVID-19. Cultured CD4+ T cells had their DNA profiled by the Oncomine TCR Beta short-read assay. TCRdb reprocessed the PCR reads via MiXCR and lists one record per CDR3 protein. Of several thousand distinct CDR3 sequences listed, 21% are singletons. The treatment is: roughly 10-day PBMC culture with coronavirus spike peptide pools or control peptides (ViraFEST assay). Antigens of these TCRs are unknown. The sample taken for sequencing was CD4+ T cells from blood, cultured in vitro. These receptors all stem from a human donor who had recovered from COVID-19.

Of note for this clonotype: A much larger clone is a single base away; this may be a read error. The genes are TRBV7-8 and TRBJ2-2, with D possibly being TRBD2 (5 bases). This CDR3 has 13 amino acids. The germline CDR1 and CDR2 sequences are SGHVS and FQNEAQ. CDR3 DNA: TGTGCCAGCAGAGTGACGAACACCGGGGAGCCGTTTTTT. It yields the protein CASRVTNTGEPFF.

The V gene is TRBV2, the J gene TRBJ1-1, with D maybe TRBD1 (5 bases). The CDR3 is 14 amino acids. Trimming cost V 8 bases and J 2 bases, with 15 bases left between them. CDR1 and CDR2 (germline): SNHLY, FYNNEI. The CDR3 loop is CASVPGTLNTEAFF. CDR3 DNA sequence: TGTGCCAGCGTCCCCGGGACCCTAAACACTGAAGCTTTCTTT.

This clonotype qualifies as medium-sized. The CDR3 region is CASSSGTGSVEAFF. In DNA form, the CDR3 reads TGTGCCAGCTCATCCGGGACAGGGTCGGTGGAAGCTTTCTTT. The rearrangement joins TRBV18 to TRBJ1-1; 9 bases agree with TRBD1. Germline V gene sequence: CDR1 KGHSH, CDR2 LQKENI. Trimming at V came to 5 bases and at J to 8 bases, leaving 9 bases not matched to a gene. There are 14 residues in the CDR3. Based on the CDR3 plus reference TRBV18 and TRBJ1-1, the full variable domain is NAGVMQNPRHLVRRRGQEARLRCSPMKGHSHVYWYRQLPEEGLKFMVYLQKENIIDESGMPKERFSAEFPKEGPSILRIQQVVRGDSAAYFCASSSGTGSVEAFFGQGTRLTVV.

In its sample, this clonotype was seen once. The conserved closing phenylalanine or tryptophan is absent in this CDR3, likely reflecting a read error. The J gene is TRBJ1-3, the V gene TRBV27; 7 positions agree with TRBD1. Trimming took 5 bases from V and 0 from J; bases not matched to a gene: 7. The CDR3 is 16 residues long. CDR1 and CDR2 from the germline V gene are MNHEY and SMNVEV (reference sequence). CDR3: CASSMGQPGSGNTIYS. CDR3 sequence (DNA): TGTGCCAGCAGTATGGGACAGCCCGGCTCTGGAAACACCATATATTCT.

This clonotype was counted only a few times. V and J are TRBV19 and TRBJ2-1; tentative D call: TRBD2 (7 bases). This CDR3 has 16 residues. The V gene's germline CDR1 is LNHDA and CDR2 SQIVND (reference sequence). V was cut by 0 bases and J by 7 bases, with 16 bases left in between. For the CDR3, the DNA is TGTGCCAGTAGTATAGATAGGGGGGGGGCTATAAATGAGCAGTTCTTC. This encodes CASSIDRGGAINEQFF. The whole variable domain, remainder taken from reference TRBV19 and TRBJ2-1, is DGGITQSPKYLFRKEGQNVTLSCEQNLNHDAMYWYRQDPGQGLRLIYYSQIVNDFQKGDIAEGYSVSREKKESFPLTVTSAQKNPTAFYLCASSIDRGGAINEQFFGPGTRLTVL.

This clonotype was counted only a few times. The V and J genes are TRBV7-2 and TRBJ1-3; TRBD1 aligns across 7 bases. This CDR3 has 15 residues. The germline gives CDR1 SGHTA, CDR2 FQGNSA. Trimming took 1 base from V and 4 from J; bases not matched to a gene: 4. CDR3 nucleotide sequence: TGTGCCAGCAGCTTAGTAACAGGGGCAGGAAACACCATATATTTT. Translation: CASSLVTGAGNTIYF.

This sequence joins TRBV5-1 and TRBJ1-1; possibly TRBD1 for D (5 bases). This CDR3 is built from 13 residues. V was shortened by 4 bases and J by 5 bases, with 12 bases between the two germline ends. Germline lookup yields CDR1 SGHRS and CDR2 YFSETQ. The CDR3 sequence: CASSTGPITEAFF. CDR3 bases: TGCGCCAGCAGCACGGGGCCCATAACTGAAGCTTTCTTT.

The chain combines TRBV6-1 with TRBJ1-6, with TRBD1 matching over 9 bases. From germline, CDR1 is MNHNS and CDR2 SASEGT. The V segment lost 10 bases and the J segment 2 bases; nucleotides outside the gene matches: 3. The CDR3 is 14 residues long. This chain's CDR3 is CATRTGAYNSPLHF. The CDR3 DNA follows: TGTGCCACTAGGACAGGGGCCTATAATTCACCCCTCCACTTT.